This T cell receptor (beta chain) was found in a study of T-cell memory formation after mild COVID-19 (dated by TCRdb to the early 2020s). In the study overall: TCR sequence clusters from the two donors were found to be largely donor specific. Longitudinal TCRalpha and TCRbeta repertoire sequencing tracked T-cell clones expanding and contracting after mild COVID-19 in a couple of donors. The cohort comprised two young, previously healthy adult volunteers, one female and one male.

The research as a whole found: Only a couple of mild cases were covered by the study, and larger cohorts that include severe cases with pre-infection samples were considered necessary. Some responding clones were found in pre-infection memory, which suggests that pre-existing cross-reactive memory T cells took part in the SARS-CoV-2 response. Contracting CD4+ clones turned up mainly in the CM and EM memory subsets, whereas EMRA was where CD8+ clones were enriched. Balanced CD4/CD8 phenotypes were observed for clones contracting from day 15 to 85, whereas a bias towards CD4+ was observed for a second wave of clones expanding from day 15 to 37. Whether the second-wave clones peaking on day 37 were SARS-CoV-2 specific was not confirmed.

PBMCs were isolated by Ficoll-Paque density gradient centrifugation. Taken from the germline V gene, the CDR1 and CDR2 loops are SGHNT and YENEEA. A distance of 20 bases separates the germline ends of V and J, which lose 3 bases and 5 bases respectively. Spanning cysteine to phenylalanine, the CDR3 consists of 16 amino acids. Only CDR3 DNA is held: 48 bases, read in frame from base 1. Note on this clonotype: The antigen it recognizes is unknown. Base qualities are not recorded, but no much larger clone differs from it by a single base.

The sequencer listed for this sample is Illumina NovaSeq 6000. cDNA libraries for TCRalpha and TCRbeta were prepared by 5'RACE using constant-segment primers, with sample barcodes and unique molecular identifiers added. RNA was extracted from every sample with Trizol reagent. Library amplification was performed in two PCR steps, and a second sample barcode and Illumina TruSeq adapters were introduced in the second step. Sequencing of libraries was performed on an Illumina NovaSeq with 2 x 150 bp paired-end reads. The authors' analysis ran thus. Reads were demultiplexed and collapsed into UMI-guided consensus sequences with migec v1.2.7. Using mixcr v2.1.11, UMI consensuses were aligned to TRA and TRB V and J templates and then assembled into clonotypes. Clonotypes were classified as expanded or contracted when called significant by both edgeR and NoisET, with noise models trained on biological replicates. For edgeR calls, the cutoffs were a false discovery rate-adjusted p below 0.01 and a log2 fold-change threshold of 1. As an exploratory analysis of dynamics, max-normalized trajectories of the 1000 most abundant clonotypes were examined by PCA with hierarchical clustering. Separately sequenced CD4+ and CD8+ repertoires were used to assign the CD4 or CD8 phenotype of responding clones. The raw public reads went through TCRdb reprocessing: fastp at Q25, MiXCR clone calling, in-frame beta chains kept. Each CDR3 protein appears once, grouped with its most common genes and DNA. Clone size and V and J calls follow TCRdb, not the original study. The sample table contains around 420,000 distinct CDR3 sequences; only one count was recorded for 20% to 30% of them. The ten largest clones add up to around 8.1% of the sample.

The sequencing sample was made of PBMCs or a T cell subset sorted from them (not recorded which). The rearrangement combines TRBV11-3 with TRBJ2-7; the D gene is possibly TRBD1 or TRBD2, with 5 bases matching each. The clonotype originates from an adult woman who had mild COVID-19 (a few samples of this study predate the infection). The sample titles of this study are shuffled in the database, so cell type and time point are left out; the donor was told from shared clones. The CDR3 region has the sequence CASSLVSGPGTDEQYF. The DNA sequence follows: TGTGCCAGCAGCTTGGTTTCAGGGCCGGGGACCGACGAGCAGTACTTC. The full variable domain, completed from the reference TRBV11-3 and TRBJ2-7 proteins outside the CDR3, reads EAGVVQSPRYKIIEKKQPVAFWCNPISGHNTLYWYLQNLGQGPELLIRYENEEAVDDSQLPKDRFSAERLKGVDSTLKIQPAELGDSAVYLCASSLVSGPGTDEQYFGPGTRLTVT.